Listed here are 27 T cell receptor beta chains from one sample, sequenced in a study of T cells in women clearing cervical HPV infection. This table comes from immunoSEQ multiplex PCR, and its TCRdb copy is limited to in-frame clones, with some not included. The sample data list 25,000 to 30,000 clones. The sample was blood buffy coat. The receptors were gathered from a woman aged 18 to 69 with a cervical HPV16 infection that either progressed to CIN3+ or cleared (not recorded which).

On this clone: The CDR3 end lies 3 residues beyond the end of the read and is filled in from the germline J gene. V is TRBV12-5 and J is TRBJ2-1, with 8 positions matching TRBD2. The CDR3 has 14 amino acids. Looked up from germline, CDR1 is LGHNT and CDR2 is FRNRAP. With V trimmed by 2 bases and J by 8 bases, 5 bases remained unmatched. This CDR3 is CASGLRGGLDEQFF. Incomplete CDR3 DNA: TGTGCTAGTGGTTTGCGGGGGGGGCTGGATGAG.

Of note for this clone: The read halts 3 residues ahead of the CDR3 end, with the missing end drawn from the germline J gene. V gene TRBV6-2 or TRBV6-3 combines with J gene TRBJ1-2; 8 bases align to TRBD1. Germline values: CDR1 MNHEY, CDR2 SVGEGT. The CDR3 contains 16 residues. The CDR3 reads CASSYGSTGEFHDYTF. Partial CDR3 DNA: TGTGCCAGCAGTTACGGGTCGACAGGGGAATTCCACGAC.

On this clone: The CDR3 extends 3 residues past the end of the read, so its final part is completed from the germline J gene. This rearrangement joins TRBV28 to TRBJ1-6, with D uncertain. The CDR3 covers 15 residues. Germline V lookup: CDR1 MDHEN, CDR2 SYDVKM. Trimming removed 6 bases from V and 3 bases from J, with 12 bases in between. The CDR3 sequence is CASSVQRYYNSPLHF. The CDR3 bases that were read are TGTGCCAGCAGCGTTCAACGGTACTATAATTCACCC.

As for this clone: The CDR3 end is not reached by the read, which stops 3 residues before it; the germline J gene fills it in. J is TRBJ2-3 and V is TRBV5-1; D call uncertain. Deletions cut 6 bases from V and 1 base from J, with 6 bases between. The CDR3 consists of 12 residues. From germline, CDR1 is SGHRS and CDR2 YFSETQ. CDR3 residues: CASKQGTDTQYF. The covered CDR3 bases are TGCGCCAGCAAGCAAGGCACAGATACG.

On this clone: Read data end 3 residues before the CDR3 end; the end is taken from the germline J gene. The chain has TRBV20-1 and TRBJ1-1; D perhaps matches TRBD1 (6 bases). The CDR3 runs to 12 residues. V lost 3 bases to trimming and J lost 5 bases, with 10 bases between them. Germline V gene lookup returns CDR1 DFQATT and CDR2 SNEGSKA (reference sequence). Here the CDR3 reads CSASPGETEAFF. The CDR3 DNA, read in part, is TGCAGTGCTAGCCCAGGGGAGACTGAA.

Details on this clone: Read sequence stops 3 residues before the CDR3 end, and the germline J gene provides the missing end. The chain couples TRBV5-1 to TRBJ2-5; D might be TRBD2 (7 bases). Germline CDR1 reads SGHRS; CDR2 reads YFSETQ. V lost 2 bases, J lost 5 bases, and 16 bases lay in between. The CDR3 spans 15 residues. Incomplete CDR3 DNA: TGCGCCAGCAGCTTTCAAACGGGGGGCTCGGAGACC. Translating gives CASSFQTGGSET. The full CDR3 reads CASSFQTGGSETQYF. The whole variable domain, remainder taken from reference TRBV5-1 and TRBJ2-5, is KAGVTQTPRYLIKTRGQQVTLSCSPISGHRSVSWYQQTPGQGLQFLFEYFSETQRNKGNFPGRFSGRQFSNSRSEMNVSTLELGDSALYLCASSFQTGGSETQYFGPGTRLLVL.

In regard to this clone: The read ends 3 residues before the CDR3 terminus; that terminus is restored from the germline J gene. This specimen includes other DNA sequences encoding the same CDR3. The chain recombines TRBV18 with TRBJ1-1; TRBD1 is a possible D gene (6 bases). The CDR3 extends over 14 amino acids. Per germline, CDR1 KGHSH and CDR2 LQKENI. CDR3: CASSPGMKGETAFF. CDR3 bases read: TGTGCCAGCTCACCCGGGATGAAGGGGGAGACA.

As concerns this clone: The read terminates 3 residues ahead of where the CDR3 ends, so the germline J gene completes it. The chain recombines TRBV5-1 with TRBJ1-5, with D unclear. Trimming pared 0 bases from V and 2 bases from J, leaving 6 bases between. The CDR3 loop spans 14 amino acids. Germline V gene lookup returns CDR1 SGHRS and CDR2 YFSETQ. CDR3 loop: CASSLDAGNQPQHF. The covered CDR3 bases are TGCGCCAGCAGCTTGGATGCAGGCAATCAGCCC.

Turning to this clone: Read sequence stops 3 residues before the CDR3 end, and the germline J gene provides the missing end. The chain links TRBV5-1 to TRBJ1-4; D is ambiguous. The CDR3 has 13 residues. V was shortened by 1 base and J by 5 bases, with 6 bases between the two germline ends. Germline assignment: CDR1 SGHRS and CDR2 YFSETQ. The part of the CDR3 DNA that was read is TGCGCCAGCAGCTTGATAGTGAATGAAAAA. It encodes CASSLIVNEK. The full CDR3 protein reads CASSLIVNEKLFF.

About this clone itself: The sequence runs out 3 residues before the end of the CDR3; the remainder is reconstructed from the germline J gene. The chain combines TRBV7-7 with TRBJ2-1; the match to TRBD1 covers 9 bases. The length of the CDR3 is 15 residues. Per the germline V gene, CDR1 is SSHAT and CDR2 is FNYEAQ (reference sequence). Trimming removed 5 bases from V and 4 bases from J; junction bases left unmatched: 6. Incomplete CDR3 DNA: TGTGCCAGCAGCCCCGGGACAGGGACTTACAATGAG. Amino acid sequence: CASSPGTGTYNE. The full CDR3 is CASSPGTGTYNEQFF. The full variable domain, its missing parts supplied by reference TRBV7-7 and TRBJ2-1, is GAGVSQSPRYKVTKRGQDVTLRCDPISSHATLYWYQQALGQGPEFLTYFNYEAQPDKSGLPSDRFSAERPEGSISTLTIQRTEQRDSAMYRCASSPGTGTYNEQFFGPGTRLTVL.

Notes on this clone: The read stops 3 residues short of the end of the CDR3; the missing end is completed from the germline J gene. The V and J genes are TRBV27 and TRBJ2-1; no reliable D call. V was shortened by 5 bases and J by 6 bases, with 17 bases between the two germline ends. The CDR3 sequence is 15 residues long. CDR1 MNHEY and CDR2 SMNVEV come from the germline V gene (reference sequence). CDR3 loop: CASSPVWAVGNEQFF. CDR3 DNA (partial): TGTGCCAGCAGTCCCGTATGGGCTGTCGGCAATGAG.

Comments on this clone: The read stops 3 residues short of the end of the CDR3; the missing end is completed from the germline J gene. The chain employs TRBV30 and TRBJ1-4; D might be TRBD1 (6 bases). Trimming stripped 4 bases from V and 3 bases from J, with 12 bases between. Germline V gene data show CDR1 as GTSNPN and CDR2 as SVGIG (reference sequence). This CDR3 spans 14 amino acids. The CDR3 bases that were read are TGTGCCTGGATTAGTACAGGGCCTAATGAAAAA. Protein product: CAWISTGPNEK. In full, the CDR3 is CAWISTGPNEKLFF. Supplemented by reference TRBV30 and TRBJ1-4, the full variable domain reads SQTIHQWPATLVQPVGSPLSLECTVEGTSNPNLYWYRQAAGRGLQLLFYSVGIGQISSEVPQNLSASRPQDRQFILSSKKLLLSDSGFYLCAWISTGPNEKLFFGSGTQLSVL.

Remarks on this clone: Read coverage stops 3 residues before the CDR3 terminus; the germline J gene supplies the remainder. This chain joins TRBV20-1 and TRBJ2-7; 11 positions agree with TRBD2. V shed 5 bases, J shed 4 bases, and the junction held 4 bases outside the gene matches. This CDR3 contains 13 residues. CDR1 is DFQATT and CDR2 is SNEGSKA in the germline V gene (reference sequence). CDR3: CSAYSGGVYEQYF. CDR3 bases read: TGCAGTGCTTATAGCGGGGGGGTGTACGAG.

With respect to this clone: The sequenced fragment ends 3 residues before the CDR3 boundary, so the rest is inferred from the germline J gene. The J gene is TRBJ2-1, the V gene TRBV20-1; 12 nucleotides align to TRBD2. The trim removed 6 bases at V and 9 bases at J, leaving 12 bases unmatched. The germline V gene has CDR1 DFQATT and CDR2 SNEGSKA (reference sequence). CDR3 size: 15 residues. The CDR3 reads CSARGLAGPAGEQFF. The CDR3 bases that were read are TGCAGTGCCCGCGGACTAGCGGGGCCAGCAGGTGAG.

For this clone: The CDR3 goes on 3 residues after the read ends, and that part is filled in from the germline J gene. J is TRBJ2-3 and V is TRBV6-2 or TRBV6-3, with D unresolved. CDR3 size: 14 residues. V lost 5 bases and J lost 2, with 11 bases in between. Germline V gene data show CDR1 as MNHEY and CDR2 as SVGEGT. Partial CDR3 DNA: TGTGCCAGCAGTACGGTCCCATCCACAGATACG. Translating gives CASSTVPSTDT. The whole CDR3 is CASSTVPSTDTQYF.

A note on this clone: The read ends 3 residues early relative to the CDR3; the germline J gene fills the gap. The chain has TRBV5-6 and TRBJ2-5; possible D gene TRBD2, 6 bases. The V gene lost 2 bases and the J gene lost 5 bases, with 10 bases spanning the gap. From germline, CDR1 is SGHDT and CDR2 YYEEEE. The CDR3 contains 13 residues. The DNA read from the CDR3 is TGTGCCAGCAGCTTCGGGACTGGGGAGACC. It specifies CASSFGTGET. The entire CDR3 protein reads CASSFGTGETQYF.

As concerns this clone: Coverage ceases 3 residues before the CDR3 finishes, and the germline J gene fills in the end. This chain joins TRBV29-1 and TRBJ1-2; D is unresolved. CDR1 and CDR2 (germline): SQVTM, ANQGSEA. This CDR3 region has 11 residues. The CDR3 here is CSVVTRKGYTF. CDR3 DNA, as far as it was read: TGCAGCGTTGTAACCAGGAAGGGC.

Comments on this clone: The CDR3 end is not reached by the read, which stops 3 residues before it; the germline J gene fills it in. V usage is TRBV11-2 and J usage is TRBJ2-7; D remains ambiguous. Trimming removed 3 bases at V and 0 bases at J, with 12 bases between. Germline values: CDR1 SGHAT, CDR2 FQNNGV. The CDR3 extends over 15 amino acids. The covered CDR3 bases are TGTGCCAGCAGCTTCCTTCCGCAGTCCTCCTACGAG. Its protein is CASSFLPQSSYE. The full CDR3 is CASSFLPQSSYEQYF.

Concerning this clone: The read terminates 3 residues ahead of where the CDR3 ends, so the germline J gene completes it. This chain links TRBV19 with TRBJ1-1; tentative D call: TRBD1 (5 bases). The length of the CDR3 is 13 residues. The V and J ends lost 6 bases and 3 bases respectively, with 11 bases between them. CDR1 and CDR2 from the germline V gene are LNHDA and SQIVND (reference sequence). CDR3 loop: CASSSRGDTEAFF. The CDR3 bases that were read are TGTGCCAGTAGCTCTCGAGGGGACACTGAA.

Remarks on this clone: The missing CDR3 end, 3 residues past where the read stops, is filled in from the germline J gene. This chain joins TRBV10-3 and TRBJ2-7; TRBD1 matches at 9 bases. The junction had 8 bases not matched to a gene; V was cut back by 3 bases and J by 5 bases. Per the germline V gene, CDR1 is ENHRY and CDR2 is SYGVKD. The CDR3 runs to 15 residues. The CDR3 here is CAISEWGGQGDEQYF. Partial CDR3 DNA: TGTGCCATCAGTGAATGGGGGGGACAGGGAGACGAG.

A word on this clone: The read is 3 residues too short to cover the CDR3 end, so that end is filled in from the germline J gene. The rearrangement links TRBV7-9 to TRBJ1-2; D not resolved. The CDR3 has 13 amino acids. Per the germline V gene, CDR1 is SEHNR and CDR2 is FQNEAQ (reference sequence). The CDR3: CASSSGSAYDYTF. The covered CDR3 bases are TGTGCCAGCAGCTCGGGGAGCGCCTACGAC. Variable domain in full (rest from reference TRBV7-9 and TRBJ1-2): DTGVSQNPRHKITKRGQNVTFRCDPISEHNRLYWYRQTLGQGPEFLTYFQNEAQLEKSRLLSDRFSAERPKGSFSTLEIQRTEQGDSAMYLCASSSGSAYDYTFGSGTRLTVV.

Of note for this clone: The read ends 3 residues before the CDR3 terminus; that terminus is restored from the germline J gene. V gene TRBV13 combines with J gene TRBJ2-1, with TRBD2 matching 7 bases. V lost 3 bases, J lost 4 bases, and 6 bases stayed unmatched. The length of the CDR3 is 15 residues. Germline assignment: CDR1 PRHDT and CDR2 FYEKMQ (reference sequence). The sequenced CDR3 bases are TGTGCCAGCAGCTTCGGCGGGGGTTCGTACAATGAG. Its translation: CASSFGGGSYNE. The whole CDR3 sequence is CASSFGGGSYNEQFF. Complete variable domain (other parts from reference TRBV13 and TRBJ2-1): AAGVIQSPRHLIKEKRETATLKCYPIPRHDTVYWYQQGPGQDPQFLISFYEKMQSDKGSIPDRFSAQQFSDYHSELNMSSLELGDSALYFCASSFGGGSYNEQFFGPGTRLTVL.

About this clone itself: The read stops 3 residues short of the end of the CDR3; the missing end is completed from the germline J gene. V gene TRBV5-1 combines with J gene TRBJ2-1, with TRBD1 matching 8 bases. Germline CDR1 SGHRS, CDR2 YFSETQ. CDR3 size: 18 residues. The J segment lost 6 bases and the V segment lost 1 base, leaving 15 bases of the junction unmatched. CDR3: CASSLNPLGQVASNEQFF. The covered CDR3 bases are TGCGCCAGCAGCTTGAACCCCCTGGGACAGGTGGCCAGCAATGAG.

Details on this clone: The observed sequence ends 3 residues before the CDR3 terminus, with the missing tail filled in from the germline J gene. This rearrangement joins TRBV7-9 to TRBJ1-1, with 10 bases aligning to TRBD1. Per germline, CDR1 SEHNR and CDR2 FQNEAQ (reference sequence). CDR3 length equals 15 residues. V shed 1 base, J shed 3 bases, and the junction held 2 bases outside the gene matches. The CDR3 loop reads CASSLGGTGDTEAFF. Partial CDR3 DNA: TGTGCCAGCAGCTTAGGAGGGACAGGGGACACTGAA.

Notes on this clone: The CDR3 goes on 3 residues after the read ends, and that part is filled in from the germline J gene. V gene TRBV6-1 combines with J gene TRBJ1-2; TRBD1 matches 9 bases. From germline, CDR1 is MNHNS and CDR2 SASEGT. The CDR3 runs to 16 residues. The CDR3 sequence is CASSGRGDRASYDYTF. The CDR3 DNA, read in part, is TGTGCCAGCAGTGGGAGAGGGGACAGGGCCTCCTACGAC.

As regards this clone: The read finishes 3 residues shy of the CDR3 end, and the germline J gene is used to complete it. The V and J genes are TRBV30 and TRBJ2-7; D remains ambiguous. Trimming removed 2 bases at V and 2 bases at J, with 4 bases between. The germline V gene has CDR1 GTSNPN and CDR2 SVGIG (reference sequence). The CDR3 totals 11 residues. The part of the CDR3 DNA that was read is TGTGCCTGGAGTTATGCCTACGAG. Translation: CAWSYAYE. The CDR3 reads in full as CAWSYAYEQYF.

Concerning this clone: The read ends 3 residues before the CDR3 terminus; that terminus is restored from the germline J gene. The chain is built from TRBV2 and TRBJ2-2, with a possible D match to TRBD2 (6 bases). CDR3 length: 14 amino acids. Germline CDR1 reads SNHLY; CDR2 reads FYNNEI. Trimming stripped 6 bases from V and 4 bases from J, with 12 bases between. The CDR3 sequence is CASRRRDGTGELFF. The part of the CDR3 DNA that was read is TGTGCCAGCAGGAGGCGGGATGGCACCGGGGAG.